This T cell receptor beta chain was recorded in a study of OX40 agonist ivuxolimab in advanced cancers. Study-level background: Ivuxolimab, an antibody acting as an agonist of OX40 (CD134), was used to treat patients. Three patients got partial responses; one had hepatocellular carcinoma and two had cutaneous melanoma.

Method: immunoSEQ multiplex PCR; TCRdb's copy keeps in-frame clones and lacks some. The profile shows about 73,000 clones, roughly 90% of them singletons. V was clipped by 8 bases and J by 3 bases, with 20 bases between them. The V gene's germline CDR1 is SGHAT and CDR2 FQNNGV. The CDR3 runs 15 residues. Study conclusions and caveats: Among the lowest peripheral clonal expansion occurred in 0.1-3.0 mg/kg partial responders. Nonresponders included some who also had low normalized T-cell clonal expansion.

Note on this clone: The antigen is unknown.

The V gene is TRBV11-2, the J gene TRBJ2-7, with D uncertain. Specimen: CD4+ or CD8+ T cells sorted from blood, collected in a trial of the OX40 agonist ivuxolimab. This TCR was recovered from an adult with an advanced solid tumor such as melanoma, head and neck, liver or kidney cancer. CDR3 sequence: CASQRSSGENYEQYF. In DNA form, the CDR3 reads TGTGCCAGCCAAAGATCGTCAGGTGAAAACTACGAGCAGTACTTC.